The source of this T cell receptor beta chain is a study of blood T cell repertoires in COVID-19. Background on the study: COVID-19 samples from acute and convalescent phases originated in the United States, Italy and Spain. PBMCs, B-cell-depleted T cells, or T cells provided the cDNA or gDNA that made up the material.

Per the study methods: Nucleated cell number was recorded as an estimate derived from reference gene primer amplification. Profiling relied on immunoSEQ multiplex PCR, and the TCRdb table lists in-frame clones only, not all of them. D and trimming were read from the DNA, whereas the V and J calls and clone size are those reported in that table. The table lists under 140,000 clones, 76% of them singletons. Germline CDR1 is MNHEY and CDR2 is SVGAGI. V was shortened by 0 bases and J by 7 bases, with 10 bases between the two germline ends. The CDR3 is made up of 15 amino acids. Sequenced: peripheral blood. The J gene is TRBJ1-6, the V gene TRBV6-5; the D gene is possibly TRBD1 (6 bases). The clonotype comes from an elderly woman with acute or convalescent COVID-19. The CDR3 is CASSYSWGQNSPLHF. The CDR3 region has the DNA TGTGCCAGCAGTTACTCGTGGGGGCAAAATTCACCCCTCCACTTT.